The 20 T cell receptor beta chains in this list originate from one sample, sequenced in a study of blood T cell repertoires in COVID-19. Produced via immunoSEQ multiplex PCR; TCRdb's table is partial and in-frame only. The data show approximately 150,000 clones, 65% to 85% seen once. Sequencing was carried out using peripheral blood. All receptors come from a woman between 50 and 59 years old with acute or convalescent COVID-19.

The rearrangement links TRBV9 to TRBJ2-3; D may be TRBD1 or TRBD2 (5 bases each). The germline V gene encodes CDR1 SGDLS and CDR2 YYNGEE. Between the trimmed V and J ends, which lost 4 bases and 2 bases, there was a span of 14 bases. The CDR3 has 15 residues. CDR3 DNA sequence: TGTGCCAGCAGCATAGGGGTCGGGGACACAGATACGCAGTATTTT. The encoded protein is CASSIGVGDTDTQYF.

This clone has only a few counts. The chain is built from TRBV6-5 and TRBJ2-2; 9 nucleotides line up with TRBD1. V was pared by 6 bases and J by 3 bases, with 5 bases of the junction left unmatched. The CDR3 extends over 15 amino acids. Germline CDR1 MNHEY, CDR2 SVGAGI. The CDR3 DNA follows: TGTGCCAGCAGCCTTACAGGGGGCGACACCGGGGAGCTGTTTTTT. Protein sequence: CASSLTGGDTGELFF.

The chain's CDR3 is CASSTFDRGREAFF. CDR3 nucleotide sequence: TGTGCCAGCAGTACCTTCGACAGGGGGCGTGAAGCTTTCTTT. The chain couples TRBV6-2 or TRBV6-3 to TRBJ1-1, with 10 bases lining up with TRBD1. Germline V gene sequence: CDR1 MNHEY, CDR2 SVGEGT. The CDR3 is 14 amino acids. V lost 5 bases and J lost 7; bases outside the gene matches: 7.

The chain joins TRBV7-2 to TRBJ1-5; TRBD1 matches 9 bases. The CDR3 consists of 15 residues. V lost 7 bases, J lost 1 base, and 5 bases stayed unmatched. Germline CDR1 is SGHTA and CDR2 is FQGNSA. The CDR3 spells CASKQTGGSNQPQHF. The CDR3 nucleotides are TGTGCCAGCAAACAAACAGGGGGCAGCAATCAGCCCCAGCATTTT. Supplemented by reference TRBV7-2 and TRBJ1-5, the full variable domain reads GAGVSQSPSNKVTEKGKDVELRCDPISGHTALYWYRQSLGQGLEFLIYFQGNSAPDKSGLPSDRFSAERTGGSVSTLTIQRTQQEDSAVYLCASKQTGGSNQPQHFGDGTRLSIL.

This sequence joins TRBV4-3 and TRBJ1-2, with D maybe TRBD1 (6 bases). The CDR3 contains 15 residues. V dropped 0 bases and J dropped 4 bases, with 12 bases sitting between them. Germline V gene sequence: CDR1 LGHNA, CDR2 YSLEER. The DNA of the CDR3 is TGCGCCAGCAGCCAAGATCGTGACAGGCCCTATGGCTACACCTTC. Protein product: CASSQDRDRPYGYTF.

The chain uses TRBV28 and TRBJ1-5; 9 bases map to TRBD1. The CDR3 runs to 14 residues. The J segment lost 4 bases and the V segment lost 7 bases, leaving 5 bases of the junction unmatched. Germline-derived CDR1 and CDR2 are MDHEN and SYDVKM. The CDR3 region is CASTKQGANQPQHF. The CDR3 DNA reads as TGTGCCAGCACCAAACAGGGGGCGAATCAGCCCCAGCATTTT.

The chain recombines TRBV5-1 with TRBJ1-1; no clear D gene. Germline values: CDR1 SGHRS, CDR2 YFSETQ. This CDR3 has 14 amino acids. V was clipped by 2 bases and J by 5 bases, with 13 bases between them. The CDR3 DNA is TGCGCCAGCAGCTTAGAGGGCCACGGGACTGAAGCTTTCTTT. Its translation: CASSLEGHGTEAFF. Variable domain in full (rest from reference TRBV5-1 and TRBJ1-1): KAGVTQTPRYLIKTRGQQVTLSCSPISGHRSVSWYQQTPGQGLQFLFEYFSETQRNKGNFPGRFSGRQFSNSRSEMNVSTLELGDSALYLCASSLEGHGTEAFFGQGTRLTVV.

This clone has just a few counts. Other DNA sequences within the sample encode an identical CDR3. The chain is built from TRBV19 and TRBJ2-1; no definite D call. CDR1 and CDR2 from the germline V gene are LNHDA and SQIVND (reference sequence). Trimming removed 5 bases from V and 1 base from J, with 3 bases in between. The CDR3 totals 12 residues. The CDR3 loop reads CASSPSYNEQFF. DNA of the CDR3: TGTGCCAGTAGTCCGTCCTACAATGAGCAGTTCTTC. The full variable domain, completed using reference TRBV19 and TRBJ2-1, is DGGITQSPKYLFRKEGQNVTLSCEQNLNHDAMYWYRQDPGQGLRLIYYSQIVNDFQKGDIAEGYSVSREKKESFPLTVTSAQKNPTAFYLCASSPSYNEQFFGPGTRLTVL.

This clone was observed a single time. The J gene is TRBJ2-3, the V gene TRBV5-1; tentatively, D is TRBD1 (5 bases). Germline CDR1 SGHRS, CDR2 YFSETQ. The CDR3 runs to 15 residues. Trimming cost V 1 base and J 2 bases, with 11 bases left between them. CDR3 region: CASSLSQAYTDTQYF. The CDR3 nucleotides are TGCGCCAGCAGCTTGTCACAGGCCTACACAGATACGCAGTATTTT. The variable domain in full, completed from reference TRBV5-1 and TRBJ2-3, reads KAGVTQTPRYLIKTRGQQVTLSCSPISGHRSVSWYQQTPGQGLQFLFEYFSETQRNKGNFPGRFSGRQFSNSRSEMNVSTLELGDSALYLCASSLSQAYTDTQYFGPGTRLTVL.

The gene calls are TRBV4-3 and TRBJ2-1, with no clear D. The CDR3 consists of 12 residues. V was trimmed by 0 bases and J by 7 bases, leaving 4 bases between them. The germline V gene encodes CDR1 LGHNA and CDR2 YSLEER. The CDR3 sequence: CASSQDANEQFF. The DNA of the CDR3 is TGCGCCAGCAGCCAAGATGCGAATGAGCAGTTCTTC.

The table lists this clone with a count of one. V usage is TRBV7-2 and J usage is TRBJ2-2; D may be TRBD1 (6 bases). V lost 5 bases and J lost 5, with 18 bases in between. CDR1 and CDR2 (germline): SGHTA, FQGNSA. This CDR3 region has 16 residues. CDR3 sequence reads: CASSRHGGRGTGELFF. In nucleotides, the CDR3 is TGTGCCAGCAGCCGCCATGGGGGCCGGGGAACCGGGGAGCTGTTTTTT.

This rearrangement joins TRBV27 to TRBJ2-6; no firm D call. Germline CDR1 MNHEY, CDR2 SMNVEV (reference sequence). V was cut by 7 bases and J by 0 bases, with 16 bases left in between. The CDR3 sequence is 17 residues long. The CDR3 reads CASTLESPTSGANVLTF. The CDR3 region has the DNA TGTGCCAGCACATTGGAGTCACCCACCTCTGGGGCCAACGTCCTGACTTTC.

The V call is TRBV29-1, the J call TRBJ2-1; the match to TRBD2 covers 8 bases. CDR1 SQVTM and CDR2 ANQGSEA come from the germline V gene. The V and J ends lost 6 bases and 6 bases, in that order; junction bases with no gene match: 10. This CDR3 has 14 residues. The CDR3: CSVGPPGGRNEQFF. In DNA, the CDR3 is TGCAGCGTGGGTCCACCGGGGGGGCGCAATGAGCAGTTCTTC.

In this sample, this clone turned up a few times. The V call is TRBV28, the J call TRBJ2-7; no reliable D call. CDR3 length: 11 residues. Trimming cost V 2 bases and J 6 bases, with 5 bases left between them. Germline V gene data show CDR1 as MDHEN and CDR2 as SYDVKM. DNA of the CDR3: TGTGCCAGCAGTTTAAGCCGCGAGCAGTACTTC. This sequence encodes CASSLSREQYF.

The gene calls are TRBV19 and TRBJ2-1; 7 positions match TRBD1. V shed 3 bases, J shed 1 base, and the junction held 6 bases outside the gene matches. The germline V gene has CDR1 LNHDA and CDR2 SQIVND (reference sequence). CDR3 length: 16 amino acids. The CDR3 DNA reads TGTGCCAGTAGTATTTCGCGGACAGGATCCTACAATGAGCAGTTCTTC. Translating it yields CASSISRTGSYNEQFF.

The rearrangement joins TRBV6-4 to TRBJ2-3, with D possibly matching TRBD2 (6 bases). Trimming removed 2 bases at V and 3 bases at J, with 12 bases between. Per the germline V gene, CDR1 is MRHNA and CDR2 is SNTAGT. The CDR3 has 15 amino acids. The CDR3 spells CASSDRSGVTDTQYF. Written as DNA, the CDR3 is TGTGCCAGCAGTGACCGATCGGGGGTGACAGATACGCAGTATTTT.

This chain's CDR3 is CAANSASGRQPSNPNYGYTF. CDR3 nucleotide sequence: TGTGCCGCTAATTCCGCCTCCGGAAGACAGCCGAGTAATCCTAACTATGGCTACACCTTC. The chain has TRBV28 and TRBJ1-2, with D possibly matching TRBD1 (5 bases). V dropped 11 bases and J dropped 0 bases, with 34 bases sitting between them. From germline, CDR1 is MDHEN and CDR2 SYDVKM. The CDR3 covers 20 residues.

In DNA, the CDR3 is TGTGCCAGCAGCCACCACAGGGGATCTGGAAACACCATATATTTT. This codes for CASSHHRGSGNTIYF. The V gene is TRBV11-2, the J gene TRBJ1-3, with 7 positions matching TRBD1. Germline values: CDR1 SGHAT, CDR2 FQNNGV. The CDR3 is made up of 15 amino acids. J was trimmed by 1 base and V by 5 bases; bases with no gene match: 5.

This sequence joins TRBV3-1 (or the pseudogene TRBV3-2) and TRBJ1-5; no firm D call. CDR1 is LGHDT and CDR2 is YNNKEL in the germline V gene (reference sequence). This CDR3 comprises 13 residues. V was shortened by 5 bases and J by 1 base, with 6 bases between the two germline ends. This CDR3 is CASSGGSNQPQHF. The CDR3, as DNA: TGTGCCAGCAGCGGTGGCAGCAATCAGCCCCAGCATTTT.

This clone has a count of ten or more. J is TRBJ2-7 and V is TRBV5-5; the D gene is possibly TRBD1 (6 bases). Trimming cost V 4 bases and J 5 bases, with 19 bases left between them. The CDR3 consists of 15 residues. Per the germline V gene, CDR1 is SGHKS and CDR2 is YYEKEE (reference sequence). Here the CDR3 DNA reads TGTGCCAGCAGCGGAACTACAGGGATCGTCCACGAGCAGTACTTC. It encodes CASSGTTGIVHEQYF.